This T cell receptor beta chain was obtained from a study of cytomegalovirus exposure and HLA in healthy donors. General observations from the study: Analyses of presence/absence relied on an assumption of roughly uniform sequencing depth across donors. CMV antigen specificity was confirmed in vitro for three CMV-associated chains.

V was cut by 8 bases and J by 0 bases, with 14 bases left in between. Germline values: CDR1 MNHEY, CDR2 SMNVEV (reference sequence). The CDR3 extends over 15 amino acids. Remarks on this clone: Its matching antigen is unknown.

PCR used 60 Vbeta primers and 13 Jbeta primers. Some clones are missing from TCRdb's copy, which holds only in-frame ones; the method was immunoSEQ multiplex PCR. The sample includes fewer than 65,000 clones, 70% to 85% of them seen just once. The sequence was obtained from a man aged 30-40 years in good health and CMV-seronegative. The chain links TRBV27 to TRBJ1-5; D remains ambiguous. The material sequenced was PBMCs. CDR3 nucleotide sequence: TGTGCCAGCCGCACTAAGTGGTATAGCAATCAGCCCCAGCATTTT. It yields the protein CASRTKWYSNQPQHF.